This T cell receptor beta chain was observed in a study of blood T cells in healthy people across ages. Broader study findings: TCR beta diversity per million T cells fell roughly linearly with age.

Through a sample-barcoded 5' primer and a J-beta primer mix, a second PCR was run for roughly 6 to 11 cycles. TCRdb ran MiXCR on the 5' RACE reads and lists one entry per CDR3 protein. Here the sample spans fewer than 750,000 distinct CDR3 sequences, 40% to 65% being singletons. Trimming cost V 6 bases and J 11 bases, with 25 bases left between them. The CDR3 consists of 15 residues. Per sample, a minimum of 6 million PBMCs were isolated. Total RNA amounts of at least 5 micrograms were extracted per sample. As regards this clonotype: No antigen is known for it.

The sequenced sample was blood. This chain connects TRBV12-3 or TRBV12-4 to TRBJ2-5; weak D call: TRBD2 (7 bases). This TCR was recovered from a woman of 80 years or more in good health. CDR3 residues: CASSLSVVGGHEQYF. Written as DNA, the CDR3 is TGTGCCAGCAGCCTAAGCGTAGTCGGGGGGCATGAGCAGTACTTC.